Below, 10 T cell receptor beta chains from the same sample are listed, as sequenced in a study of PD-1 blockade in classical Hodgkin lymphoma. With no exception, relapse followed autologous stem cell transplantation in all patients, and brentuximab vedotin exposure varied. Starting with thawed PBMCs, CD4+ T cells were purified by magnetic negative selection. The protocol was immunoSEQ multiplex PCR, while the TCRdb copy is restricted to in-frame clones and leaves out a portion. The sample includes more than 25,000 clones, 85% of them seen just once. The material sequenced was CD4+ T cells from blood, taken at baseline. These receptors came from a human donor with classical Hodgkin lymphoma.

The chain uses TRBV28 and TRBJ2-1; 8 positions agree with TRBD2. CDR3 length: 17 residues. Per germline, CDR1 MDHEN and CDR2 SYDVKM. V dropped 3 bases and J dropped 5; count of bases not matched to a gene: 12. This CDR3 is CASSLSYGAGANNEQFF. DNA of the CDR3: TGTGCCAGCAGTTTGAGTTATGGAGCGGGAGCTAACAATGAGCAGTTCTTC.

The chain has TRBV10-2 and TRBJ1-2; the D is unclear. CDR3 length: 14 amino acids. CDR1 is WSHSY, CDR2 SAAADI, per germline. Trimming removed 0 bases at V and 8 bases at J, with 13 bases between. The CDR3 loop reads CASSESAGMGGYTF. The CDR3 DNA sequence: TGCGCCAGCAGTGAGTCGGCGGGGATGGGGGGCTACACCTTC.

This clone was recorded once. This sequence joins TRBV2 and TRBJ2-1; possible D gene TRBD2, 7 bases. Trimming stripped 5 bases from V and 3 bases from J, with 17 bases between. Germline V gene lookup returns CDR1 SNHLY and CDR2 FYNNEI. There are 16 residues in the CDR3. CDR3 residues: CASSSGGGTLYNEQFF. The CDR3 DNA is TGTGCCAGCAGTTCGGGGGGCGGGACTCTCTACAATGAGCAGTTCTTC.

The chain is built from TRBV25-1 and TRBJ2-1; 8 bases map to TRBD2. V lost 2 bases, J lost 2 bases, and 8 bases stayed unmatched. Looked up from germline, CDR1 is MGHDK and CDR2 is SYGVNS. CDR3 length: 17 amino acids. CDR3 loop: CASSEPSGTRTYNEQFF. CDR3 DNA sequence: TGTGCCAGCAGTGAACCGTCCGGGACTAGAACCTACAATGAGCAGTTCTTC.

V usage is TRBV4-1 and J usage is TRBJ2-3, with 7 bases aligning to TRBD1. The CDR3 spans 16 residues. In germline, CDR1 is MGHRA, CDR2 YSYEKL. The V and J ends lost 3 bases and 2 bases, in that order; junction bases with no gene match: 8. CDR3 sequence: CASSHTPGQHTDTQYF. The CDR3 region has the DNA TGCGCCAGCAGCCACACTCCGGGACAGCACACAGATACGCAGTATTTT.

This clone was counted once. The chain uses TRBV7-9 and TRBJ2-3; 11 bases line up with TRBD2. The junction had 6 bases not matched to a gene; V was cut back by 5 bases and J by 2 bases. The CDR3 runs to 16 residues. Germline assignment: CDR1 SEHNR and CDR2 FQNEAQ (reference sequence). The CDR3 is CASSPGTSGHTDTQYF. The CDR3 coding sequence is TGTGCCAGCAGCCCGGGGACTAGCGGACACACAGATACGCAGTATTTT.

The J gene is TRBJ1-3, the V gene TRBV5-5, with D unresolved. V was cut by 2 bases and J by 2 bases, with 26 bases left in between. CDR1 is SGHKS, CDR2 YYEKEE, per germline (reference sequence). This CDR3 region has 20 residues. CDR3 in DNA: TGTGCCAGCAGCTTTCTCCACCTACAACCCCTCCGAAGCCCTGGAAACACCATATATTTT. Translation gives CASSFLHLQPLRSPGNTIYF.

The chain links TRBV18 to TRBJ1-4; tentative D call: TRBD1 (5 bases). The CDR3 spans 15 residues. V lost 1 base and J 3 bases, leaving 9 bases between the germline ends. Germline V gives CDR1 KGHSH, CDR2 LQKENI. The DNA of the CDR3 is TGTGCCAGCTCACCACGTAGGGACGCTAATGAAAAACTGTTTTTT. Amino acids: CASSPRRDANEKLFF.

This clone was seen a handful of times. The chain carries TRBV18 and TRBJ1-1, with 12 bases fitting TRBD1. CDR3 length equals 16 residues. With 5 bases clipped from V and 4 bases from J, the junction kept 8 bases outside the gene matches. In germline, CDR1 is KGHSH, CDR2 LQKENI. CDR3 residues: CASSGDRGLGSTEAFF. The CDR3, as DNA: TGTGCCAGCTCAGGGGACAGGGGGCTCGGGAGCACTGAAGCTTTCTTT.

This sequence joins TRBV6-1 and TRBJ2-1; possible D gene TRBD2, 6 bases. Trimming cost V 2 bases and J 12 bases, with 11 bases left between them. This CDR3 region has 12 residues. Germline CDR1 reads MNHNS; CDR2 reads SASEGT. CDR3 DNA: TGTGCCAGCAGTGAACGGGACTCCGCGCAGTTCTTC. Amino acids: CASSERDSAQFF.